This T cell receptor (beta chain) was found in a study of regulatory T cells in long-lasting Graves disease. On this clonotype itself: Its antigen is unknown. The germline gene is not matched at one end of the junction; a read error may be the cause.

Germline V gene data show CDR1 as SNHLY and CDR2 as FYNNEI. The CDR3 is 21 residues long. Noted time point: newly diagnosed GD, antithyroid drugs for less than 3 months. Construction of the TCR library relied on RNA isolated from PBMCs. Patients all came to the study from an endocrinology department in Xi'an, China. iRepertoire HTBI primers and Arm-PCR of CDR3 regions built TCR beta libraries. TCRdb re-called the multiplex PCR reads through MiXCR, storing one row per CDR3 protein. The data hold about 470,000 distinct CDR3 sequences, with 15% observed a single time. Study-wide points: Peripheral blood, not thyroid tissue, was the sole material studied. Owing to a sample size that was small, accuracy may have been reduced. Gene preferences differed: TRBV28, TRBJ1-2, TRBJ2-5 in persistent cases.

The same data also contributed to another study, on T cells in Graves' hyperthyroidism and ophthalmopathy.

Sequencing was performed on peripheral blood mononuclear cells (PBMCs), taken at new diagnosis, from a patient treated with antithyroid drugs. This clonotype was sampled from a woman in her 30s with Graves disease. The genes are TRBV2 and TRBJ1-2; TRBD1 might be the D (6 bases). CDR3 nucleotides: TGTGCCGGCAGGAACCTAAATGTCTTTCCGGGAACGACTGGCCAAGGGGGTGGCTACACCTTC. This codes for CAGRNLNVFPGTTGQGGGYTF.